One and the same sample provided the 19 T cell receptor beta chains below, sequenced in a study of blood T cell repertoires in COVID-19. Assay: immunoSEQ multiplex PCR; the TCRdb copy retains only in-frame clones and omits some. This sample has more than 85,000 clones; around four fifths occur once, and the top ten carry around 9.4%. The sequencing input was peripheral blood. The receptors here all came from a man aged 40-55 years with active or convalescent COVID-19.

This chain connects TRBV15 to TRBJ1-1, with D tentatively TRBD1 (5 bases). V was clipped by 5 bases and J by 7 bases, with 14 bases between them. The CDR3 sequence is 13 residues long. Looked up from germline, CDR1 is LNHNV and CDR2 is YYDKDF (reference sequence). CDR3 coding DNA: TGTGCCACCAGCGCAGGGCTGATAGATGAAGCTTTCTTT. The encoded protein is CATSAGLIDEAFF. Together with reference TRBV15 and TRBJ1-1, the CDR3 gives the full variable domain: DAMVIQNPRYQVTQFGKPVTLSCSQTLNHNVMYWYQQKSSQAPKLLFHYYDKDFNNEADTPDNFQSRRPNTSFCFLDIRSPGLGDTAMYLCATSAGLIDEAFFGQGTRLTVV.

This chain links TRBV30 with TRBJ1-2; D is uncertain. Germline V gives CDR1 GTSNPN, CDR2 SVGIG (reference sequence). The CDR3 is 13 amino acids. V was cut by 4 bases and J by 2 bases, with 11 bases left in between. CDR3 DNA: TGTGCCTGGACAGATCTGTCAAACTATGGCTACACCTTC. Its protein product is CAWTDLSNYGYTF.

Only a few counts were recorded for this clone. This rearrangement joins TRBV5-5 to TRBJ1-2; tentatively, D is TRBD1 (5 bases). From germline, CDR1 is SGHKS and CDR2 YYEKEE (reference sequence). This CDR3 has 14 residues. Deletions cut 0 bases from V and 4 bases from J, with 10 bases between. The CDR3 reads CASSLGGVVYGYTF. CDR3 DNA: TGTGCCAGCAGCTTGGGGGGCGTAGTCTATGGCTACACCTTC.

The V call is TRBV18, the J call TRBJ1-3, with 9 bases identical to TRBD1. Unmatched junction bases numbered 3, after V lost 5 bases and J lost 1 base. CDR1 and CDR2 from the germline V gene are KGHSH and LQKENI. The CDR3 spans 15 residues. CDR3 region: CASSVTGGSGNTIYF. For the CDR3, the DNA is TGTGCCAGCTCAGTGACAGGGGGTTCTGGAAACACCATATATTTT.

This chain links TRBV3-1 (or the pseudogene TRBV3-2) with TRBJ2-7; no reliable D call. Germline lookup yields CDR1 LGHDT and CDR2 YNNKEL (reference sequence). This CDR3 comprises 14 residues. Trimming left V 0 bases short and J 7 bases short, with 13 bases between. The DNA of the CDR3 is TGTGCCAGCAGCCAAGAGGGCTCGCTCCGGGAGCAGTACTTC. Amino acids: CASSQEGSLREQYF.

The rearrangement uses TRBV15 and TRBJ2-3; possible D gene TRBD2, 6 bases. This CDR3 comprises 13 residues. Germline CDR1 LNHNV, CDR2 YYDKDF (reference sequence). V shed 9 bases and J shed 1 base, with 11 bases lying between them. The CDR3 DNA sequence: TGTGCCACGACTAGGGCCGGCACAGATACGCAGTATTTT. Protein sequence: CATTRAGTDTQYF.

The rearrangement joins TRBV29-1 to TRBJ2-7, with TRBD2 matching over 13 bases. The junction had 10 bases not matched to a gene; V was cut back by 7 bases and J by 7 bases. The CDR3 has 14 residues. Per germline, CDR1 SQVTM and CDR2 ANQGSEA. In nucleotides, the CDR3 is TGCAGCGCATATACTAGCGGGGGGGCCAATGAGCAGTACTTC. This encodes CSAYTSGGANEQYF.

CDR3 region: CASSRQGVGEKLFF. The DNA of the CDR3 is TGTGCCAGCAGTCGGCAGGGGGTAGGGGAAAAACTGTTTTTT. The chain has TRBV27 and TRBJ1-4, with TRBD1 matching 7 bases. CDR1 MNHEY and CDR2 SMNVEV come from the germline V gene (reference sequence). The CDR3 has 14 residues. V shed 5 bases, J shed 8 bases, and the junction held 8 bases outside the gene matches.

This chain connects TRBV5-4 to TRBJ2-3, with D possibly TRBD2 on 5 matching bases. V shed 0 bases and J shed 2 bases, with 13 bases lying between them. CDR3 length: 16 residues. Germline V gene sequence: CDR1 SGHNT, CDR2 YYREEE (reference sequence). The DNA for the CDR3 is TGTGCCAGCAGCTTGGGAGGGAAAGAGGTCACAGATACGCAGTATTTT. Protein product: CASSLGGKEVTDTQYF.

This chain joins TRBV27 and TRBJ1-1, with unresolved D. There are 14 residues in the CDR3. Germline CDR1 and CDR2: MNHEY and SMNVEV (reference sequence). V was trimmed by 6 bases and J by 2 bases, leaving 13 bases between them. The CDR3 is CASRREGRNTEAFF. For the CDR3, the DNA is TGTGCCAGCAGGAGGGAGGGCAGAAACACTGAAGCTTTCTTT.

In regard to this clone: Other DNA sequences in the sample encode the same CDR3. The CDR3 reads CASSLGTSGGETQYF. CDR3 nucleotide sequence: TGCGCCAGCAGCTTGGGGACTAGCGGGGGAGAGACCCAGTACTTC. The V call is TRBV5-1, the J call TRBJ2-5, with 13 bases fitting TRBD2. The CDR3 is 15 residues long. The J segment lost 4 bases and the V segment lost 0 bases, leaving 0 bases of the junction unmatched. Germline V gene lookup returns CDR1 SGHRS and CDR2 YFSETQ.

The chain joins TRBV2 to TRBJ2-7; TRBD2 might be the D (5 bases). The CDR3 has 15 amino acids. The V and J ends lost 1 base and 5 bases respectively, with 15 bases between them. Per the germline V gene, CDR1 is SNHLY and CDR2 is FYNNEI. The CDR3 DNA is TGTGCCAGCAGTGAAGGGACTGGGAGAGTCGACGAGCAGTACTTC. Translation gives CASSEGTGRVDEQYF.

The rearrangement uses TRBV7-2 and TRBJ1-2; no definite D call. CDR1 and CDR2 from the germline V gene are SGHTA and FQGNSA. Between the trimmed V and J ends, which lost 1 base and 2 bases, there was a span of 8 bases. This CDR3 has 14 amino acids. CDR3 protein: CASSLVGGNYGYTF. The CDR3 region has the DNA TGTGCCAGCAGCTTAGTGGGAGGAAACTATGGCTACACCTTC.

The chain uses TRBV5-4 and TRBJ1-1, with D unresolved. CDR3 length: 11 amino acids. CDR1 SGHNT and CDR2 YYREEE come from the germline V gene (reference sequence). Trimming took off 4 bases at V and 5 bases at J, with 6 bases between the two ends. In DNA, the CDR3 is TGTGCCAGCAGCCATGAGACTGAAGCTTTCTTT. It specifies CASSHETEAFF.

CDR3 DNA sequence: TGTGCCAGCAGCCAAGGGACTAGCTCCTACGAGCAGTACTTC. This gives the protein CASSQGTSSYEQYF. The chain uses TRBV4-2 and TRBJ2-7, with 7 positions matching TRBD2. V lost 1 base, J lost 0 bases, and 0 bases stayed unmatched. CDR1 and CDR2 (germline): LGHNA, YNFKEQ. The CDR3 runs to 14 residues.

The chain combines TRBV7-6 with TRBJ2-1; D not resolved. The V gene's germline CDR1 is SGHVS and CDR2 FNYEAQ. The CDR3 is 13 amino acids. Trimming took 6 bases from V and 7 from J, leaving 13 bases between them. CDR3 residues: CASRSLRRNEQFF. CDR3 bases: TGTGCCAGCAGAAGCTTACGCAGGAATGAGCAGTTCTTC.

This chain uses TRBV18 with TRBJ2-6; 9 bases line up with TRBD1. V gave up 3 bases and J gave up 3 bases; unmatched junction bases: 9. Germline V lookup: CDR1 KGHSH, CDR2 LQKENI. The CDR3 runs 18 residues. The CDR3 loop is CASSPVDRGGSGANVLTF. CDR3 sequence (DNA): TGTGCCAGCTCACCTGTGGACAGGGGAGGCAGTGGGGCCAACGTCCTGACTTTC.

The chain joins TRBV12-5 to TRBJ2-3, with TRBD2 as a possible D gene (7 bases). Trimming pared 8 bases from V and 6 bases from J, leaving 18 bases between. CDR3 size: 14 residues. CDR1 LGHNT and CDR2 FRNRAP come from the germline V gene. In DNA, the CDR3 is TGTGCTAGTCAACGGGCGGGGGCTTTTGATACGCAGTATTTT. Its translation is CASQRAGAFDTQYF.

The chain carries TRBV6-6 and TRBJ2-7, with TRBD1 as a possible D gene (5 bases). The ends were cut back, 6 bases at V and 0 bases at J, with 9 bases in the middle. The CDR3 runs to 13 residues. The germline CDR1 and CDR2 sequences are MNHNY and SVGAGI (reference sequence). DNA of the CDR3: TGTGCCAGCAGGTCACAGGACTCCTACGAGCAGTACTTC. Translating gives CASRSQDSYEQYF.